This T cell receptor beta chain was profiled in a study of T cell changes during pregnancy in multiple sclerosis. CDR1 is MNHNS and CDR2 is SASEGT in the germline V gene. The trim removed 3 bases at V and 3 bases at J, leaving 3 bases unmatched. This CDR3 region has 14 residues. Generated by immunoSEQ multiplex PCR, the TCRdb table keeps only in-frame clones and is missing some. The data hold about 40,000 clones, with roughly 88% observed a single time. The sequence was obtained from a female donor in good health, enrolled as a control in a pregnancy study. The chain employs TRBV6-1 and TRBJ2-7, with TRBD2 identical over 9 bases. The source was peripheral blood, collected in the first trimester of pregnancy. The DNA of the CDR3 is TGTGCCAGCAGTGAGCGGGGGGGGGACTACGAGCAGTACTTC. Amino acids: CASSERGGDYEQYF.